The rows below give T cell receptor beta chains drawn from one sample of a study of blood T cell repertoires in COVID-19. Here immunoSEQ multiplex PCR was the method, and the copy in TCRdb shows in-frame clones only, minus some. The table records about 250,000 clones, 70% to 90% of them present only once. The sequenced sample consisted of PBMCs or T cells enriched from blood (not recorded which). The receptor set was obtained from a woman aged 45-65 years with acute COVID-19. Each CDR3 is given with its conserved first and last residue. Clone size appears in some rows only: once, few, many, or a class for an expanded clone.

TRBJ2-5,NA,TRBV27,CASKVGGAETQYF
TRBJ2-5,NA,TRBV5-1,CASSLEGTSGGGYQETQYF
TRBJ1-4,NA,TRBV5-5,CASSSYGVGEKLFF
TRBJ2-5,NA,TRBV19,CASSLTSQETQYF
TRBJ1-1,once,TRBV9,CASSKSAWTSTEAFF
TRBJ2-7,NA,TRBV7-2,CASSSAGRGEQYF
TRBJ1-2,few,TRBV19,CASKVGGQYGYTF
TRBJ2-7,NA,TRBV30,CAWSGTTVVEQYF
TRBJ1-1,NA,TRBV30,CAWSRVVNTEAFF
TRBJ1-3,NA,TRBV5-1,CASSLYAESSGNTIYF
TRBJ1-2,NA,TRBV7-2,CASSSQGSYGYTF
TRBJ1-4,NA,TRBV2,CASSPGVGTSGEKLFF
TRBJ1-1,NA,TRBV5-1,CASSADSLTEAFF
TRBJ1-1,NA,TRBV19,CASSASQGEGTEAFF
TRBJ2-2,NA,TRBV25-1,CASSDQGTGELFF
TRBJ1-5,NA,TRBV2,CASSLGQGNQPQHF
TRBJ2-2,NA,TRBV28,CASSKPGGGSGELFF
TRBJ1-4,once,TRBV9,CASSVGRGDEKLFF
TRBJ2-7,NA,TRBV7-2,CASSLQDRRRSEQYF
TRBJ1-4,NA,TRBV29-1,CSAYFATNEKLFF
TRBJ2-7,NA,TRBV24-1,CATSPGQGAHEQYF
TRBJ1-5,NA,TRBV12-3/TRBV12-4,CASSFSGNQPQHF
TRBJ1-1,NA,TRBV10-2,CASSGQNTEAFF
TRBJ1-2,NA,TRBV19,CASTDDRSHNGNYGYTF
TRBJ2-7,few,TRBV9,CASSVGGTSGGSYEQYF
TRBJ1-4,few,TRBV14,CASSQNSEKLFF
TRBJ2-1,NA,TRBV30,CAWGQPYPRDEQFF
TRBJ1-3,NA,TRBV9,CASSVGQRDGNTIYF
TRBJ2-3,NA,TRBV18,CASSPLGLAGGPSETDTQYF
TRBJ2-3,NA,TRBV7-9,CASSLNGQADTQYF
TRBJ1-2,NA,TRBV6-6,CASSVQGAEGYTF
TRBJ2-2,once,TRBV3-1/TRBV3-2,CASSPQMDSFTGELFF
TRBJ2-5,few,TRBV3-1/TRBV3-2,CASSAGTGQETQYF
TRBJ2-1,NA,TRBV4-3,CASSPDPPGGGRRNEQFF
TRBJ1-2,NA,TRBV5-4,CASSPQQNYGYTF
TRBJ1-2,NA,TRBV19,CASSIEPFRQGGYGYTF
TRBJ2-7,NA,TRBV4-1,CASSLGWAGVQTYEQYF
TRBJ1-1,NA,TRBV12-3/TRBV12-4,CASSFGAGGPFF
TRBJ1-2,NA,TRBV5-1,CASRLNRQGLGGYTF
TRBJ1-6,NA,TRBV10-3,CAIRQGLVNSPLHF
TRBJ1-2,NA,TRBV16,CASSPPGQDNYGYTF
TRBJ1-2,NA,TRBV5-1,CASSLQGDGYTF